This T cell receptor (beta chain) was identified in a study of T cells expressing NK-cell markers. TCRdb re-called the 5' RACE reads and gives one entry per CDR3 protein, without DNA. The sample data list about 390,000 distinct CDR3 sequences. The CDR3 has 14 residues. In germline, CDR1 is MNHNS, CDR2 SASEGT. This rearrangement joins TRBV6-1 to TRBJ2-1. The clonotype originates from a woman between 50 and 59 years old in good health. The sequencing sample was made of blood T cells: a sorted CD56 or NKG2C T cell subset, CD4+ or CD8+ T cells, or bulk PBMC T cells (not recorded which). CDR3 loop: CATTVRSSYNEQFF.